The 9 T cell receptor beta chains listed next were all sequenced from one sample in a study of T cell responses to AZD1222 COVID-19 vaccine. Sequenced by immunoSEQ multiplex PCR; TCRdb stores in-frame clones only, minus some. The data contain about 110,000 clones, 85% to 90% of them singletons. The sample in question was peripheral blood, obtained 28 days after the second AZD1222 dose. Receptor source: an adult who received the AZD1222 COVID-19 vaccine.

The CDR3 here is CASSQGFSDSGNTIYF. CDR3 DNA sequence: TGTGCCAGCAGCCAAGGTTTCAGTGACTCTGGAAACACCATATATTTT. The V gene is TRBV3-1 (or the pseudogene TRBV3-2), the J gene TRBJ1-3; D unclear. The CDR3 is 16 amino acids. Germline V lookup: CDR1 LGHDT, CDR2 YNNKEL (reference sequence). Trimming left V 1 base short and J 0 bases short, with 10 bases between.

CDR3 in amino acids: CASKGTDLRETQYF. Written as DNA, the CDR3 is TGTGCCAGCAAAGGGACAGACCTTAGGGAGACCCAGTACTTC. The chain carries TRBV6-5 and TRBJ2-5; 7 nucleotides align to TRBD1. The CDR3 loop spans 14 amino acids. V was clipped by 7 bases and J by 5 bases; unmatched bases: 10. CDR1 and CDR2 from the germline V gene are MNHEY and SVGAGI.

The V gene is TRBV27, the J gene TRBJ1-5; D call uncertain. Germline V gene sequence: CDR1 MNHEY, CDR2 SMNVEV (reference sequence). The CDR3 contains 14 residues. Trimming removed 1 base at V and 6 bases at J, with 10 bases between. Written as DNA, the CDR3 is TGTGCCAGCAGTTTATTAGGTTTCTTTCAGCCCCAGCATTTT. Amino acid sequence: CASSLLGFFQPQHF.

The genes are TRBV7-6 and TRBJ2-1; D gene uncertain. CDR1 and CDR2 from the germline V gene are SGHVS and FNYEAQ. Trimming took 1 base from V and 5 from J, leaving 12 bases between them. This CDR3 contains 15 residues. The CDR3 bases are TGTGCCAGCAGCTTAGAGTTTGCCCGGAACAATGAGCAGTTCTTC. It translates to CASSLEFARNNEQFF.

The V call is TRBV4-1, the J call TRBJ1-5, with 10 positions matching TRBD1. Germline CDR1 MGHRA, CDR2 YSYEKL. There are 15 residues in the CDR3. The J segment lost 5 bases and the V segment lost 5 bases, leaving 6 bases of the junction unmatched. The CDR3 protein is CASSEWTGGDQPQHF. The CDR3 nucleotides read TGCGCCAGCAGCGAATGGACAGGGGGTGATCAGCCCCAGCATTTT.

V usage is TRBV24-1 and J usage is TRBJ1-5, with TRBD1 matching over 10 bases. The V gene's germline CDR1 is KGHDR and CDR2 SFDVKD. The CDR3 is made up of 15 amino acids. Trimming at V came to 2 bases and at J to 7 bases, leaving 4 bases not matched to a gene. The CDR3 region has the DNA TGTGCCACCAGTGATTCGACAGGGGGCGAGCAGCCCCAGCATTTT. The encoded protein is CATSDSTGGEQPQHF.

About this clone itself: Its ends do not fully match the called genes, so a read error is possible. The chain joins TRBV7-7 to TRBJ2-5; TRBD1 agrees at 8 bases. The CDR3 length is 17 residues. Germline values: CDR1 SSHAT, CDR2 FNYEAQ (reference sequence). DNA of the CDR3: TGTGCTAGCAGCCACCGGGGGACAGGCCTTTACCCGGAGACCCAGTACTTC. The encoded protein is CASSHRGTGLYPETQYF.

The gene calls are TRBV29-1 and TRBJ1-1; D unclear. The V end lost 3 bases, the J end lost 1 base, and 3 bases lay between the germline ends. The CDR3 is 11 amino acids. Germline loops: CDR1 SQVTM, CDR2 ANQGSEA. The CDR3 nucleotides read TGCAGCGTTGAGGGGAACACTGAAGCTTTCTTT. Its translation: CSVEGNTEAFF.

The gene calls are TRBV11-3 and TRBJ1-5, with unresolved D. Trimming took off 5 bases at V and 4 bases at J, with 21 bases between the two ends. The CDR3 is made up of 17 amino acids. CDR1 and CDR2 (germline): SGHNT, YENEEA. CDR3 nucleotides: TGTGCCAGCAGCATTACTAAGCCCTACACACAGAATCAGCCCCAGCATTTT. Its protein product is CASSITKPYTQNQPQHF.